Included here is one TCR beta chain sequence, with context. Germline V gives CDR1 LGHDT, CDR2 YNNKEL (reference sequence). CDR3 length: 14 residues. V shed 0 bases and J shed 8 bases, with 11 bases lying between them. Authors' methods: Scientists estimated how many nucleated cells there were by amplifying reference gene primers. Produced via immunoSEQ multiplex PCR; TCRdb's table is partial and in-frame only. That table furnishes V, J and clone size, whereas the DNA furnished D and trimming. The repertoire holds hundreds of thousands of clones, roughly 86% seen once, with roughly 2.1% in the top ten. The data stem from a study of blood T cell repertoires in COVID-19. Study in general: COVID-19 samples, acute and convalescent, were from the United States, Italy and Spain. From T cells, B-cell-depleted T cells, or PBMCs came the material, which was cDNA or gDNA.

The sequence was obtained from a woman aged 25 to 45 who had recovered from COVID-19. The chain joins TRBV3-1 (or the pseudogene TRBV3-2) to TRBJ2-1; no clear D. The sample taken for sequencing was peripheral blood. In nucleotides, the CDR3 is TGTGCCAGCAGCCAAGAAGCAAGCCGCGATGAGCAGTTCTTC. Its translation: CASSQEASRDEQFF.